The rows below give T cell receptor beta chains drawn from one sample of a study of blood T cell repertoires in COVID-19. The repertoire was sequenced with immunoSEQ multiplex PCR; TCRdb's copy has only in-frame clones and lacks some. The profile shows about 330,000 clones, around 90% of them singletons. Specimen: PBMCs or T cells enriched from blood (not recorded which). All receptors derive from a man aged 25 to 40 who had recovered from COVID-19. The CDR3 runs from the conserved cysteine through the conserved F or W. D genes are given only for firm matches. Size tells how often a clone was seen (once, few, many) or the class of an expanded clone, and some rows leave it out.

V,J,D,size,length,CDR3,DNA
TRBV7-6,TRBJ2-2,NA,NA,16,CASTHIGGGNTGELFF,TGTGCCAGCACCCACATCGGTGGCGGAAACACCGGGGAGCTGTTTTTT
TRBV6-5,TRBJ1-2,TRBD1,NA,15,CASSWLDRGYYGYTF,TGTGCCAGCAGTTGGCTCGACAGGGGATACTATGGCTACACCTTC
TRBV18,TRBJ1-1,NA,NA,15,CASSLREGRYGEAFF,TGTGCCAGCTCACTCCGGGAGGGGAGGTATGGTGAAGCTTTCTTT
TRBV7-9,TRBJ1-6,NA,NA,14,CASSFEGGHSPLHF,TGTGCCAGCAGCTTCGAGGGAGGCCATTCACCCCTCCACTTT
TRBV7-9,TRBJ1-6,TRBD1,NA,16,CASSLGQGASNSPLHF,TGTGCCAGCAGCTTAGGACAGGGGGCGTCTAATTCACCCCTCCACTTT
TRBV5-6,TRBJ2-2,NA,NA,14,CASSLGSYTGELFF,TGTGCCAGCAGCTTGGGCAGTTACACCGGGGAGCTGTTTTTT
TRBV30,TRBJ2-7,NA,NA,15,CAWSLWTDQGNEQYF,TGTGCCTGGAGCCTATGGACAGACCAAGGGAACGAGCAGTACTTC
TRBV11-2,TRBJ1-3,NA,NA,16,CASSRGAASSGNTIYF,TGTGCCAGCAGCCGGGGAGCTGCCAGCTCTGGAAACACCATATATTTT
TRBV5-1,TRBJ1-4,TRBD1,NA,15,CASSLGQAHNEKLFF,TGCGCCAGCAGCCTGGGACAGGCCCATAATGAAAAACTGTTTTTT
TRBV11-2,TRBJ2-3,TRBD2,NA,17,CASSLDLLAGGTDTQYF,TGTGCCAGCAGCTTAGACCTACTAGCGGGGGGTACAGATACGCAGTATTTT
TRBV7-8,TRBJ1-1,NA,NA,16,CASSYPPQGLNTEAFF,TGTGCCAGCAGCTACCCTCCGCAGGGGTTGAACACTGAAGCTTTCTTT
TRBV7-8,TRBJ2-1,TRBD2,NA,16,CASSLAGSGVFDEQFF,TGTGCCAGCAGCTTAGCGGGTAGCGGGGTTTTTGATGAGCAGTTCTTC
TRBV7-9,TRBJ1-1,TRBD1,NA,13,CASSLVTGGEAFF,TGTGCCAGCAGCTTAGTCACAGGGGGGGAAGCTTTCTTT
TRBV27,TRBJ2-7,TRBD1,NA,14,CASSFMDREDEQYF,TGTGCCAGCAGTTTCATGGACAGGGAAGACGAGCAGTACTTC
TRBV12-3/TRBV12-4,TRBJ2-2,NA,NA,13,CASKGVYTGELFF,TGTGCCAGCAAGGGGGTTTACACCGGGGAGCTGTTTTTT
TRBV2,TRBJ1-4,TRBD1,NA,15,CASSRSPGQNEKLFF,TGTGCCAGCAGCCGATCACCGGGACAGAATGAAAAACTGTTTTTT
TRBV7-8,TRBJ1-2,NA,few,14,CASSPTQRGYGYTF,TGTGCCAGCAGCCCCACGCAGAGAGGCTATGGCTACACCTTC
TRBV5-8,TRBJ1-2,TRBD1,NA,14,CASSPGQGFYGYTF,TGTGCCAGCAGCCCGGGACAGGGCTTCTATGGCTACACCTTC
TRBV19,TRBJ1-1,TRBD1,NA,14,CASSINRGDTEAFF,TGTGCCAGTAGTATAAACAGGGGGGACACTGAAGCTTTCTTT
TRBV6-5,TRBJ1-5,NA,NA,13,CASSTGFNQPQHF,TGTGCCAGCAGCACAGGGTTCAATCAGCCCCAGCATTTT
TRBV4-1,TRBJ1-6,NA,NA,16,CASSQDWRVSNSPLHF,TGCGCCAGCAGCCAAGATTGGCGGGTCTCCAATTCACCCCTCCACTTT
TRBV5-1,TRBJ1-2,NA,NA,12,CASSFEGKGYTF,TGCGCCAGCAGCTTCGAGGGAAAGGGCTACACCTTC
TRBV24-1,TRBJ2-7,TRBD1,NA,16,CATSDPHRTGSNEQYF,TGTGCCACCAGTGATCCCCACCGGACAGGGTCAAACGAGCAGTACTTC
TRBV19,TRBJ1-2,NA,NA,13,CASSMDVDWGYTF,TGTGCCAGTAGTATGGATGTAGACTGGGGCTACACCTTC
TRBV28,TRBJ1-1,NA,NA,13,CASSSGLNTEAFF,TGTGCCAGCAGTTCTGGACTAAACACTGAAGCTTTCTTT
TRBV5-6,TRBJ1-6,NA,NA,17,CASSLQVDRNYNSPLHF,TGTGCCAGCAGCTTGCAGGTTGACCGAAATTATAATTCACCCCTCCACTTT
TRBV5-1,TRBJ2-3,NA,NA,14,CASRPPRGTDTQYF,TGCGCCAGCAGGCCACCGCGGGGCACAGATACGCAGTATTTT
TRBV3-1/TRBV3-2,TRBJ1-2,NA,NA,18,CASSQDQSIGSRFYGYTF,TGTGCCAGCAGCCAAGATCAAAGTATTGGCAGTCGCTTCTATGGCTACACCTTC